This passage covers 2 T cell receptor beta chains from one sample sequenced in a study of blood T cells in healthy people across ages. A J-beta primer mix and a sample-barcoded 5' primer were used in a second PCR of roughly 6 to 12 cycles. TCRdb re-called the 5' RACE reads through MiXCR, storing one row per CDR3 protein. Among about 730,000 distinct CDR3 sequences listed, 43% were seen once. Source material: blood. The receptors stem from a woman aged 55-70 years in good health.

The sample holds a few counts of this clonotype. J is TRBJ2-7 and V is TRBV6-4; 8 bases fit TRBD1. The CDR3 has 15 residues. V lost 3 bases to trimming and J lost 2 bases; unmatched junction nucleotides: 6. Germline lookup yields CDR1 MRHNA and CDR2 SNTAGT. The CDR3 sequence: CASSEGDRGPYEQYF. As DNA, the CDR3 is TGTGCCAGCAGTGAAGGTGACAGGGGTCCCTACGAGCAGTACTTC.

To note about this clonotype: Just one base apart from a much larger clone, this may be a read error. This chain links TRBV10-3 with TRBJ1-2; TRBD1 matches 10 bases. The J segment lost 7 bases and the V segment lost 7 bases, leaving 6 bases of the junction unmatched. Germline V gene data show CDR1 as ENHRY and CDR2 as SYGVKD. This CDR3 region has 13 residues. This CDR3 is CAINRQGAGGYTF. CDR3 in DNA: TGTGCCATCAATAGACAGGGGGCCGGTGGCTACACCTTC.